This entry lists 25 T cell receptor beta chains sequenced from one sample in a study of PD-1 blockade in classical Hodgkin lymphoma. With no exception, relapse followed autologous stem cell transplantation in all patients, and brentuximab vedotin exposure varied. Sequenced by immunoSEQ multiplex PCR; TCRdb stores in-frame clones only, minus some. Of 98,000 or so clones in the sample, nearly 90% were seen once. The sample here was peripheral blood mononuclear cells (PBMCs), taken before the second cycle of nivolumab. Receptors were obtained from a human donor with classical Hodgkin lymphoma.

CDR3 bases: TGTGCCAGAAGCTCTTGGCAAGGACAGGGACCGAACACTGAAGCTTTCTTT. Its protein product is CARSSWQGQGPNTEAFF. V gene TRBV5-3 combines with J gene TRBJ1-1; 8 bases match TRBD1. TRBV5-3 is sorted into the ORF group, with uncertain function. J was trimmed by 1 base and V by 3 bases; bases with no gene match: 11. The CDR3 totals 17 residues.

The chain joins TRBV18 to TRBJ1-1, with TRBD1 identical over 8 bases. V lost 4 bases to trimming and J lost 7 bases; unmatched junction nucleotides: 8. Germline lookup yields CDR1 KGHSH and CDR2 LQKENI. This CDR3 is built from 14 residues. CDR3 nucleotides: TGTGCCAGCTCACTGTCGCAGGGGGCGAATGAAGCTTTCTTT. It is translated as CASSLSQGANEAFF.

On this clone: One end of the junction does not line up with germline, which may come from a read error. The V and J genes are TRBV7-9 and TRBJ2-5; D possibly corresponds to TRBD1 (5 bases). The CDR3 length is 10 residues. CDR1 and CDR2 from the germline V gene are SEHNR and FQNEAQ (reference sequence). The CDR3 coding sequence is TGTGCCAGCAACCCCGGCATGGGGCACTTC. This translates into CASNPGMGHF.

This chain uses TRBV6-5 with TRBJ1-3, with D perhaps TRBD1 (6 bases). Trimming pared 0 bases from V and 5 bases from J, leaving 11 bases between. This CDR3 region has 15 residues. Germline values: CDR1 MNHEY, CDR2 SVGAGI. Here the CDR3 DNA reads TGTGCCAGCAGTTACTCGAGCGGGACAAGAAACACCATATATTTT. Protein: CASSYSSGTRNTIYF.

The chain combines TRBV4-3 with TRBJ2-5, with D perhaps being TRBD1 or TRBD2 (5 bases each). The CDR3 covers 15 residues. Trimming pared 1 base from V and 2 bases from J, leaving 11 bases between. CDR1 is LGHNA, CDR2 YSLEER, per germline. The chain's CDR3 is CASSQVGTAQETQYF. CDR3 in DNA: TGCGCCAGCAGCCAAGTCGGGACGGCTCAAGAGACCCAGTACTTC.

This clone has a single count. This sequence joins TRBV7-7 and TRBJ2-5, with 12 positions matching TRBD1. After removal of 5 bases from V and 5 bases from J, the junction contained 6 bases not matched to a gene. This CDR3 contains 15 residues. The V gene's germline CDR1 is SSHAT and CDR2 FNYEAQ (reference sequence). The CDR3 DNA follows: TGTGCCAGCAGCCCCGGGACAGGGGGCGGGGAGACCCAGTACTTC. It encodes CASSPGTGGGETQYF. Complete variable domain (other parts from reference TRBV7-7 and TRBJ2-5): GAGVSQSPRYKVTKRGQDVTLRCDPISSHATLYWYQQALGQGPEFLTYFNYEAQPDKSGLPSDRFSAERPEGSISTLTIQRTEQRDSAMYRCASSPGTGGGETQYFGPGTRLLVL.

V gene TRBV5-1 combines with J gene TRBJ1-1; D call uncertain. This CDR3 has 13 residues. V lost 0 bases and J 5 bases, leaving 8 bases between the germline ends. The germline CDR1 and CDR2 sequences are SGHRS and YFSETQ. DNA for the CDR3: TGCGCCAGCAGCTTGGCCACGGGGACTGAAGCTTTCTTT. This translates into CASSLATGTEAFF.

The chain combines TRBV18 with TRBJ1-1; D is unclear. CDR1 and CDR2 from the germline V gene are KGHSH and LQKENI. The CDR3 spans 14 residues. Between the trimmed V and J ends, which lost 2 bases and 0 bases, there was a span of 7 bases. CDR3 nucleotide sequence: TGTGCCAGCTCACCAACGGTCCTGAACACTGAAGCTTTCTTT. It yields the protein CASSPTVLNTEAFF.

This clone was counted once. The identical CDR3 is also encoded by other nucleotide sequences in the sample. V and J are TRBV30 and TRBJ2-7; D is uncertain. The CDR3 length is 11 residues. Deletions cut 4 bases from V and 0 bases from J, with 4 bases between. CDR1 and CDR2 (germline): GTSNPN, SVGIG (reference sequence). The CDR3 bases are TGTGCCTGGACTTCCTCCTACGAGCAGTACTTC. Its translation is CAWTSSYEQYF.

The genes are TRBV6-1 and TRBJ1-1, with 11 bases that match TRBD1. The CDR3 has 15 amino acids. J was trimmed by 4 bases and V by 7 bases; bases with no gene match: 8. Germline V gene lookup returns CDR1 MNHNS and CDR2 SASEGT. The CDR3 DNA is TGTGCCAGCATCCTAGGTGGGACAGGGGGCACTGAAGCTTTCTTT. Translation: CASILGGTGGTEAFF.

The chain recombines TRBV30 with TRBJ2-6; the D gene could be TRBD1 or TRBD2 (5 bases each). There are 16 residues in the CDR3. CDR1 and CDR2 (germline): GTSNPN, SVGIG (reference sequence). The V and J ends lost 4 bases and 2 bases respectively, with 15 bases between them. CDR3 amino acids: CAWNRDGRPGANVLTF. In nucleotides, the CDR3 is TGTGCCTGGAACCGGGACGGTCGGCCTGGGGCCAACGTCCTGACTTTC.

The V gene is TRBV11-2, the J gene TRBJ2-7, with 7 positions matching TRBD1. The trim removed 5 bases at V and 2 bases at J, leaving 9 bases unmatched. The germline V gene encodes CDR1 SGHAT and CDR2 FQNNGV. The CDR3 is 15 residues long. This CDR3 reads CASSPVSGGPYEQYF. The CDR3 nucleotides are TGTGCCAGCAGCCCCGTCTCAGGGGGACCCTACGAGCAGTACTTC. The whole variable domain, filled in from reference TRBV11-2 and TRBJ2-7, reads EAGVAQSPRYKIIEKRQSVAFWCNPISGHATLYWYQQILGQGPKLLIQFQNNGVVDDSQLPKDRFSAERLKGVDSTLKIQPAKLEDSAVYLCASSPVSGGPYEQYFGPGTRLTVT.

This clone was found a few times. This rearrangement joins TRBV7-2 to TRBJ1-5, with D tentatively TRBD1 (5 bases). The ends were cut back, 5 bases at V and 2 bases at J, with 16 bases in the middle. Looked up from germline, CDR1 is SGHTA and CDR2 is FQGNSA. This CDR3 spans 16 amino acids. The CDR3: CASSARTGSGNQPQHF. In DNA form, the CDR3 reads TGTGCCAGCAGCGCACGAACAGGATCCGGCAATCAGCCCCAGCATTTT.

This rearrangement joins TRBV7-9 to TRBJ2-7; TRBD2 is a possible D gene (6 bases). Germline lookup yields CDR1 SEHNR and CDR2 FQNEAQ (reference sequence). The CDR3 is made up of 15 amino acids. V lost 5 bases, J lost 2 bases, and 16 bases lay in between. CDR3 nucleotides: TGTGCCAGCAGCGGACGAGCGACTAGAGCCTACGAGCAGTACTTC. Amino acid sequence: CASSGRATRAYEQYF.

The rearrangement links TRBV5-1 to TRBJ1-1, with a weak D call TRBD1 (5 bases). The germline V gene encodes CDR1 SGHRS and CDR2 YFSETQ. The CDR3 is made up of 16 amino acids. V gave up 6 bases and J gave up 1 base, with 19 bases separating them. CDR3 sequence reads: CASTPDGAVRNTEAFF. The CDR3 DNA reads as TGCGCCAGCACCCCGGATGGGGCGGTCAGGAACACTGAAGCTTTCTTT.

The chain joins TRBV15 to TRBJ1-4, with D tentatively TRBD1 (5 bases). V was clipped by 0 bases and J by 8 bases, with 19 bases between them. Germline V gene lookup returns CDR1 LNHNV and CDR2 YYDKDF (reference sequence). The CDR3 has 17 amino acids. This CDR3 is CATSRDRSGGVREKLFF. The CDR3 DNA sequence: TGTGCCACCAGCAGAGATCGGTCCGGGGGGGTTAGAGAAAAACTGTTTTTT. The full variable domain, completed using reference TRBV15 and TRBJ1-4, is DAMVIQNPRYQVTQFGKPVTLSCSQTLNHNVMYWYQQKSSQAPKLLFHYYDKDFNNEADTPDNFQSRRPNTSFCFLDIRSPGLGDTAMYLCATSRDRSGGVREKLFFGSGTQLSVL.

V usage is TRBV5-8 and J usage is TRBJ1-2; D is unresolved. The CDR3 length is 13 residues. Looked up from germline, CDR1 is SGHTS and CDR2 is YDEGEE. V was pared by 0 bases and J by 4 bases, with 7 bases between. The CDR3 is CASSLARVYGYTF. Here the CDR3 DNA reads TGTGCCAGCAGCTTGGCGAGAGTCTATGGCTACACCTTC.

The chain employs TRBV20-1 and TRBJ1-1; D not resolved. From germline, CDR1 is DFQATT and CDR2 SNEGSKA (reference sequence). The CDR3 spans 11 residues. The V end lost 6 bases, the J end lost 4 bases, and 9 bases lay between the germline ends. Here the CDR3 reads CSAVRGTEAFF. Written as DNA, the CDR3 is TGCAGTGCGGTCCGGGGCACTGAAGCTTTCTTT.

The V gene is TRBV5-4, the J gene TRBJ1-5; tentative D call: TRBD1 (6 bases). CDR3 length equals 14 residues. CDR1 and CDR2 from the germline V gene are SGHNT and YYREEE (reference sequence). V lost 5 bases to trimming and J lost 2 bases, with 11 bases between them. The CDR3 DNA is TGTGCCAGCAGGGAACAGGGAGGCAATCAGCCCCAGCATTTT. Protein product: CASREQGGNQPQHF. Complete variable domain (other parts from reference TRBV5-4 and TRBJ1-5): ETGVTQSPTHLIKTRGQQVTLRCSSQSGHNTVSWYQQALGQGPQFIFQYYREEENGRGNFPPRFSGLQFPNYSSELNVNALELDDSALYLCASREQGGNQPQHFGDGTRLSIL.

The rearrangement uses TRBV19 and TRBJ2-7; a possible D gene is TRBD1 (6 bases). The germline CDR1 and CDR2 sequences are LNHDA and SQIVND (reference sequence). This CDR3 is 16 amino acids long. V lost 2 bases, J lost 2 bases, and 16 bases lay in between. CDR3 residues: CASSIFGSGQPYEQYF. CDR3 bases: TGTGCCAGTAGTATATTTGGAAGTGGACAGCCCTACGAGCAGTACTTC. The full variable domain, its missing parts supplied by reference TRBV19 and TRBJ2-7, is DGGITQSPKYLFRKEGQNVTLSCEQNLNHDAMYWYRQDPGQGLRLIYYSQIVNDFQKGDIAEGYSVSREKKESFPLTVTSAQKNPTAFYLCASSIFGSGQPYEQYFGPGTRLTVT.

V is TRBV11-2 and J is TRBJ2-7; D is unclear. This CDR3 region has 14 residues. Germline CDR1 is SGHAT and CDR2 is FQNNGV. Trimming cost V 1 base and J 3 bases, with 10 bases left between them. The DNA for the CDR3 is TGTGCCAGCAGCTTAGGGCAGAAGGGCTACGAGCAGTACTTC. This gives the protein CASSLGQKGYEQYF.

The genes are TRBV2 and TRBJ2-3; possible D gene TRBD2, 5 bases. Germline values: CDR1 SNHLY, CDR2 FYNNEI. This CDR3 comprises 17 residues. With 7 bases removed from V and 4 bases from J, the gap between germline ends came to 24 bases. This chain's CDR3 is CASTVAVEAVVPDTQYF. The CDR3 DNA reads as TGTGCCAGCACCGTAGCCGTGGAGGCTGTCGTACCAGATACGCAGTATTTT.

The rearrangement uses TRBV19 and TRBJ2-1, with 8 nucleotides matching TRBD1. CDR3 length: 13 amino acids. Looked up from germline, CDR1 is LNHDA and CDR2 is SQIVND (reference sequence). Germline trimming cut 7 bases from V and 12 bases from J; bases unmatched to any gene: 11. CDR3 bases: TGTGCCAGTATAGGGGGACAGGCAACATCGCAGTTCTTC. Protein product: CASIGGQATSQFF. Full variable domain (remainder filled in from reference TRBV19 and TRBJ2-1): DGGITQSPKYLFRKEGQNVTLSCEQNLNHDAMYWYRQDPGQGLRLIYYSQIVNDFQKGDIAEGYSVSREKKESFPLTVTSAQKNPTAFYLCASIGGQATSQFFGPGTRLTVL.

The V gene is TRBV2, the J gene TRBJ2-5; D might be TRBD2 (5 bases). This CDR3 has 14 residues. With 10 bases removed from V and 4 bases from J, the gap between germline ends came to 19 bases. CDR1 and CDR2 (germline): SNHLY, FYNNEI. CDR3 region: CATETTEGPETQYF. CDR3 bases: TGTGCCACAGAAACCACTGAGGGCCCAGAGACCCAGTACTTC.

The chain joins TRBV2 to TRBJ1-5; a weak D match, TRBD1 (6 bases). The CDR3 consists of 12 residues. Between the trimmed V and J ends, which lost 8 bases and 6 bases, there was a span of 11 bases. CDR1 is SNHLY and CDR2 is FYNNEI in the germline V gene. This CDR3 is CASGQGSQPQHF. In DNA, the CDR3 is TGTGCCAGCGGGCAGGGGAGTCAGCCCCAGCATTTT. The whole variable domain, remainder taken from reference TRBV2 and TRBJ1-5, is EPEVTQTPSHQVTQMGQEVILRCVPISNHLYFYWYRQILGQKVEFLVSFYNNEISEKSEIFDDQFSVERPDGSNFTLKIRSTKLEDSAMYFCASGQGSQPQHFGDGTRLSIL.